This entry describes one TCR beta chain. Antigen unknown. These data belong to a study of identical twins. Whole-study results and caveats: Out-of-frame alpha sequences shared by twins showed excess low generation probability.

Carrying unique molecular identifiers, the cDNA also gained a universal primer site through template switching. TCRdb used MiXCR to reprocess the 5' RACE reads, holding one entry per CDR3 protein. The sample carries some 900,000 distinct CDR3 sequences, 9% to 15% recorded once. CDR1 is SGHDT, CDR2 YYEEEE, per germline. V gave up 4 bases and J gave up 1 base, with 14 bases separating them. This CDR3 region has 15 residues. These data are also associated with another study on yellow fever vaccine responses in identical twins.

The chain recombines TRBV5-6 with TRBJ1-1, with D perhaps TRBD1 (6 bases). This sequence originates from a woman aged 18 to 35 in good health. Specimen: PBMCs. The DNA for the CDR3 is TGTGCCAGCAGCCTAGGGGGTAAACCGAACACTGAAGCTTTCTTT. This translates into CASSLGGKPNTEAFF.